The entry below describes one TCR beta chain. Its antigen remains unknown. The CDR3 covers 17 residues. Germline V gene data show CDR1 as MGHRA and CDR2 as YSYEKL. V shed 1 base and J shed 1 base, with 16 bases lying between them. It was with 60 Vbeta and 13 Jbeta primers that the PCR ran. Libraries were prepared by immunoSEQ multiplex PCR; TCRdb keeps only in-frame clonotypes and omits some of them. This sample has over 45,000 clones, with around 81% found just once. The data originate from a study of cytomegalovirus exposure and HLA in healthy donors. General study points: In vitro, a few CMV-associated chains proved specific for CMV antigens. Analysis performed later found roughly 18,000 TCR beta sequences associated with HLA alleles at 0.05 false discovery rate.

The rearrangement uses TRBV4-1 and TRBJ1-2; D ambiguous. The receptor's source is a boy younger than 18 in good health and CMV-seropositive. What was sequenced was PBMCs. Here the CDR3 DNA reads TGCGCCAGCAGCCAAGGCCCCGCCGGAGCGATTAACTATGGCTACACCTTC. This gives the protein CASSQGPAGAINYGYTF.